A single sample gave rise to the 26 T cell receptor beta chains below, sequenced in a study of T cell responses to AZD1222 COVID-19 vaccine. Only in-frame clones appear in the TCRdb table, and some are missing; sequencing was by immunoSEQ multiplex PCR. This table holds around 120,000 clones, 75% to 90% found once. The starting material was peripheral blood, obtained on day 0 of MenACWY control vaccination. The origin of the receptors is an adult in good health.

J is TRBJ1-1 and V is TRBV5-1; possibly TRBD1 for D (5 bases). This CDR3 region has 13 residues. In germline, CDR1 is SGHRS, CDR2 YFSETQ. V was shortened by 4 bases and J by 5 bases, with 12 bases between the two germline ends. The CDR3 DNA sequence: TGCGCCAGCAGCAACGGTGGGGGGACTGAAGCTTTCTTT. Its protein is CASSNGGGTEAFF.

This sequence joins TRBV7-2 and TRBJ1-5; TRBD1 matches 7 bases. The CDR3 spans 13 residues. Germline CDR1 reads SGHTA; CDR2 reads FQGNSA. J lost 1 base, V lost 8 bases, and 2 bases had no gene match. The CDR3 DNA sequence: TGTGCCAGCCAGGGGGAAAGCAATCAGCCCCAGCATTTT. Translating it yields CASQGESNQPQHF.

The CDR3: CASSPPRGTTEAFF. CDR3 nucleotides: TGTGCCAGCAGTCCCCCAAGAGGGACCACTGAAGCTTTCTTT. The gene calls are TRBV28 and TRBJ1-1; TRBD1 is a possible D gene (5 bases). The CDR3 has 14 amino acids. Germline-derived CDR1 and CDR2 are MDHEN and SYDVKM. V was pared by 5 bases and J by 4 bases, with 14 bases between. Complete variable domain (other parts from reference TRBV28 and TRBJ1-1): DVKVTQSSRYLVKRTGEKVFLECVQDMDHENMFWYRQDPGLGLRLIYFSYDVKMKEKGDIPEGYSVSREKKERFSLILESASTNQTSMYLCASSPPRGTTEAFFGQGTRLTVV.

The V and J genes are TRBV28 and TRBJ2-7; a possible D gene is TRBD2 (5 bases). Germline CDR1 is MDHEN and CDR2 is SYDVKM. The V gene lost 3 bases and the J gene lost 2 bases, with 11 bases spanning the gap. The CDR3 is made up of 14 amino acids. The CDR3 sequence: CASSLGGLTYEQYF. The CDR3 DNA follows: TGTGCCAGCAGTTTGGGCGGGTTAACCTACGAGCAGTACTTC.

This chain joins TRBV19 and TRBJ1-2; 7 bases align to TRBD1. The V segment lost 7 bases and the J segment 2 bases; nucleotides outside the gene matches: 19. Germline-derived CDR1 and CDR2 are LNHDA and SQIVND (reference sequence). The CDR3 has 18 residues. The CDR3, as DNA: TGTGCCAGTAAGTTGGGGACAGCGGGGGCCTCGCTGAACTATGGCTACACCTTC. This encodes CASKLGTAGASLNYGYTF.

The chain combines TRBV7-2 with TRBJ2-5; perhaps D is TRBD1 or TRBD2 (6 bases each). CDR1 and CDR2 (germline): SGHTA, FQGNSA. The CDR3 contains 15 residues. The V gene lost 0 bases and the J gene lost 7 bases, with 15 bases spanning the gap. The CDR3 DNA is TGTGCCAGCAGCTTAGCGGGGGGCCAAGGAGGGACCCAGTACTTC. The encoded protein is CASSLAGGQGGTQYF.

CDR3 protein: CASSLQQEAVQYF. The CDR3 bases are TGTGCCAGCAGCTTACAACAGGAGGCCGTCCAGTACTTC. The rearrangement joins TRBV5-6 to TRBJ2-5; possibly TRBD1 or TRBD2 for D (5 bases each). The ends were cut back, 2 bases at V and 10 bases at J, with 15 bases in the middle. Germline CDR1 is SGHDT and CDR2 is YYEEEE. This CDR3 spans 13 amino acids.

The CDR3 loop is CASSSLSSRQGSYEQYF. Written as DNA, the CDR3 is TGTGCCAGCAGCTCGTTATCAAGCCGACAGGGCTCCTACGAGCAGTACTTC. This chain links TRBV7-2 with TRBJ2-7, with 7 bases fitting TRBD1. The CDR3 has 17 amino acids. Germline lookup yields CDR1 SGHTA and CDR2 FQGNSA. The trim removed 4 bases at V and 0 bases at J, leaving 12 bases unmatched.

The V call is TRBV29-1, the J call TRBJ1-2; D gene unclear. Germline loops: CDR1 SQVTM, CDR2 ANQGSEA. This CDR3 has 14 amino acids. Trimming left V 0 bases short and J 4 bases short, with 12 bases between. CDR3 DNA sequence: TGCAGCGTTGAAGATTTCCCCGGGAGCTATGGCTACACCTTC. It codes for CSVEDFPGSYGYTF.

The chain uses TRBV28 and TRBJ1-1; no reliable D call. The ends were cut back, 5 bases at V and 6 bases at J, with 13 bases in the middle. The germline CDR1 and CDR2 sequences are MDHEN and SYDVKM. This CDR3 is 13 amino acids long. The CDR3 here is CASSQAPEPEAFF. The CDR3 DNA follows: TGTGCCAGCAGTCAAGCGCCCGAGCCTGAAGCTTTCTTT.

The gene calls are TRBV5-8 and TRBJ1-2; D remains unclear. Germline lookup yields CDR1 SGHTS and CDR2 YDEGEE. This CDR3 is 13 amino acids long. Trimming shortened V by 2 bases and J by 2 bases, and 7 bases separated the two germline ends. This chain's CDR3 is CASSFQVNYGYTF. The CDR3 coding sequence is TGTGCCAGCAGCTTTCAGGTCAACTATGGCTACACCTTC.

The CDR3 loop reads CASSSRDRAYEQYF. The DNA for the CDR3 is TGTGCCAGCAGTTCCCGGGACCGAGCCTACGAGCAGTACTTC. V gene TRBV27 combines with J gene TRBJ2-7; either TRBD1 or TRBD2 may supply D (5 bases each). The germline V gene has CDR1 MNHEY and CDR2 SMNVEV (reference sequence). The CDR3 has 14 residues. Trimming took off 4 bases at V and 2 bases at J, with 12 bases between the two ends.

This chain uses TRBV10-3 with TRBJ2-5; D may be TRBD1 or TRBD2 (5 bases each). Trimming took 10 bases from V and 3 from J, leaving 9 bases between them. Germline-derived CDR1 and CDR2 are ENHRY and SYGVKD. The CDR3 contains 11 residues. The CDR3 is CATGTEETQYF. The DNA for the CDR3 is TGTGCCACCGGGACGGAAGAGACCCAGTACTTC.

J is TRBJ2-6 and V is TRBV9, with D possibly TRBD2 on 6 matching bases. The CDR3 covers 17 residues. V was cut by 3 bases and J by 0 bases, with 13 bases left in between. Germline lookup yields CDR1 SGDLS and CDR2 YYNGEE. CDR3 nucleotide sequence: TGTGCCAGCAGCGCACGGGACTCTTTCTCTGGGGCCAACGTCCTGACTTTC. This encodes CASSARDSFSGANVLTF.

This clone was found a few times. This chain joins TRBV7-9 and TRBJ2-7, with a possible D match to TRBD1 (6 bases). CDR3 length: 15 residues. Germline values: CDR1 SEHNR, CDR2 FQNEAQ (reference sequence). Trimming removed 5 bases at V and 3 bases at J, with 17 bases between. In DNA, the CDR3 is TGTGCCAGCAGCCCACCGCAGGGGATTGGCTACGAGCAGTACTTC. Translated, it gives CASSPPQGIGYEQYF.

The chain employs TRBV28 and TRBJ1-3; D may be TRBD1 (6 bases). Germline V CDR1 and CDR2: MDHEN, SYDVKM. This CDR3 contains 16 residues. The V end lost 1 base, the J end lost 3 bases, and 13 bases lay between the germline ends. As DNA, the CDR3 is TGTGCCAGCAGTTTATTGTCAGGGGTCTATGGAAACACCATATATTTT. It specifies CASSLLSGVYGNTIYF.

This chain's CDR3 is CASSLEAYEQYF. CDR3 bases: TGTGCCAGCAGCTTAGAAGCCTACGAGCAGTACTTC. The genes are TRBV7-9 and TRBJ2-7, with D unresolved. Germline loops: CDR1 SEHNR, CDR2 FQNEAQ (reference sequence). The CDR3 spans 12 residues. Trimming took off 1 base at V and 2 bases at J, with 3 bases between the two ends.

This chain connects TRBV7-9 to TRBJ2-7; 11 bases are shared with TRBD1. With V trimmed by 5 bases and J by 7 bases, 7 bases remained unmatched. Looked up from germline, CDR1 is SEHNR and CDR2 is FQNEAQ (reference sequence). The length of the CDR3 is 14 residues. CDR3 loop: CASSGDRGSWEQYF. CDR3 in DNA: TGTGCCAGCAGCGGGGACAGGGGGTCTTGGGAGCAGTACTTC.

The gene calls are TRBV11-2 and TRBJ2-2; D may correspond to TRBD1 or TRBD2 (5 bases each). V was trimmed by 8 bases and J by 1 base, leaving 17 bases between them. CDR1 and CDR2 (germline): SGHAT, FQNNGV. This CDR3 has 16 amino acids. The CDR3 reads CASLPSGHLNTGELFF. The CDR3 bases are TGTGCCAGCCTCCCAAGCGGACATCTGAACACCGGGGAGCTGTTTTTT.

The chain uses TRBV7-2 and TRBJ2-2; 8 positions agree with TRBD2. This CDR3 is built from 15 residues. Trimming at V came to 8 bases and at J to 6 bases, leaving 11 bases not matched to a gene. Germline assignment: CDR1 SGHTA and CDR2 FQGNSA. CDR3 protein: CASRPGGALAGELFF. DNA of the CDR3: TGTGCCAGCCGTCCCGGGGGGGCCTTGGCCGGGGAGCTGTTTTTT.

The chain joins TRBV6-4 to TRBJ2-1, with TRBD2 matching 10 bases. The CDR3 consists of 15 residues. Germline CDR1 reads MRHNA; CDR2 reads SNTAGT. V dropped 3 bases and J dropped 4; count of bases not matched to a gene: 3. This CDR3 is CASSEGSGGYNEQFF. For the CDR3, the DNA is TGTGCCAGCAGTGAAGGTAGCGGGGGGTACAATGAGCAGTTCTTC.

The J gene is TRBJ1-2, the V gene TRBV27; 7 bases are shared with TRBD1. With V trimmed by 5 bases and J by 4 bases, 7 bases remained unmatched. In germline, CDR1 is MNHEY, CDR2 SMNVEV (reference sequence). The CDR3 has 14 residues. The CDR3 here is CASSQNRGSYGYTF. CDR3 nucleotides: TGTGCCAGCAGTCAGAACAGGGGAAGCTATGGCTACACCTTC.

The chain couples TRBV7-2 to TRBJ2-3; tentative D call: TRBD2 (6 bases). This CDR3 comprises 14 residues. The V end was cut by 0 bases, the J end by 5 bases, with 9 bases between. Germline values: CDR1 SGHTA, CDR2 FQGNSA. The CDR3 DNA follows: TGTGCCAGCAGCTTAGCCCTTAGCGGAGATACGCAGTATTTT. This codes for CASSLALSGDTQYF.

The genes are TRBV3-1 (or the pseudogene TRBV3-2) and TRBJ2-2; weak D call: TRBD2 (5 bases). This CDR3 is built from 14 residues. The germline gives CDR1 LGHDT, CDR2 YNNKEL (reference sequence). Deletions cut 2 bases from V and 7 bases from J, with 11 bases between. The chain's CDR3 is CASSQFRGGGELFF. CDR3 coding DNA: TGTGCCAGCAGCCAATTCCGGGGTGGCGGGGAGCTGTTTTTT.

The chain has TRBV5-1 and TRBJ2-7; D assignment may be TRBD1 or TRBD2 (6 bases each). The germline V gene encodes CDR1 SGHRS and CDR2 YFSETQ. This CDR3 spans 14 amino acids. V lost 0 bases and J 7 bases, leaving 14 bases between the germline ends. CDR3 coding DNA: TGCGCCAGCAGCTTGGCTCCAGGGGCGGGAGAGCAGTACTTC. This encodes CASSLAPGAGEQYF.

The CDR3 bases are TGTGCCAGCAGCTTAGGAGTCACCCAGTACTTC. Protein product: CASSLGVTQYF. The J gene is TRBJ2-5, the V gene TRBV7-2; D unclear. The CDR3 extends over 11 amino acids. V was shortened by 1 base and J by 8 bases, with 5 bases between the two germline ends. Germline CDR1 SGHTA, CDR2 FQGNSA.